Presented here are 14 T cell receptor beta chains from one specimen sequenced in a study of CD8+CD57+ T cells in acquired aplastic anemia. The authors sequenced patients whose flow cytometry had shown CD8+CD57+ cell expansion. Genomic DNA constituted the template upon which TCR beta VDJ and CDR3 profiling was performed. In TCRdb, the reads were re-called with MiXCR into one record per CDR3 protein. The table shows 310,000 or so distinct CDR3 sequences, with 45% to 65% occurring only once. Material for sequencing was sorted CD4+, CD8+, or CD8+CD57+ T cells (not recorded which) from PBMCs. The receptors derive from a human donor with aplastic anemia.

This clonotype was picked up many times. The rearrangement joins TRBV12-3 or TRBV12-4 to TRBJ1-2; 9 bases are shared with TRBD1. V lost 3 bases to trimming and J lost 7 bases; unmatched junction nucleotides: 6. This CDR3 is built from 14 residues. Written as DNA, the CDR3 is TGTGCCAGCAGTTTTCAACAGGGGGCGATTGGCTACACCTTC. The encoded protein is CASSFQQGAIGYTF.

This chain connects TRBV9 to TRBJ1-2, with D uncertain. The V end lost 0 bases, the J end lost 8 bases, and 20 bases lay between the germline ends. The germline gives CDR1 SGDLS, CDR2 YYNGEE. The CDR3 has 16 residues. The CDR3 nucleotides read TGTGCCAGCAGCGTAGACCCGGTTCAGGTCGCTCTAGGCTACACCTTC. Translated, it gives CASSVDPVQVALGYTF.

This sequence joins TRBV19 and TRBJ1-1; D ambiguous. The V end lost 6 bases, the J end lost 4 bases, and 18 bases lay between the germline ends. The CDR3 runs 15 residues. Germline values: CDR1 LNHDA, CDR2 SQIVND (reference sequence). CDR3 nucleotide sequence: TGTGCCAGTAGAGTGACTGTGGGCCGGGGCACTGAAGCTTTCTTT. It yields the protein CASRVTVGRGTEAFF.

V gene TRBV20-1 combines with J gene TRBJ2-7; 9 bases map to TRBD2. This CDR3 is built from 18 residues. Germline V gene data show CDR1 as DFQATT and CDR2 as SNEGSKA (reference sequence). Unmatched junction bases numbered 17, after V lost 2 bases and J lost 3 bases. As DNA, the CDR3 is TGCAGTGCTAGATTGGCCACGGGACTAGCTGGAAGCGTCTACGAGCAGTACTTC. It translates to CSARLATGLAGSVYEQYF.

This clonotype was seen just once. This is likely a read error, given that the CDR3 carries no conserved phenylalanine or tryptophan at its end. It is unclear where the CDR3 begins or ends on the DNA, so no DNA is shown, and the CDR3 is as TCRdb lists it. J is TRBJ2-5 and V is TRBV20-1; the table's D call of TRBD1 was not tested on the DNA. From germline, CDR1 is DFQATT and CDR2 SNEGSKA (reference sequence). Counting both end residues, the CDR3 totals 11 amino acids. CDR3 sequence: CSARLPGGRST.

The DNA of the CDR3 is TGTGCCAGCGGTCAGGACAGGGGGCACCACAATGAGCAGTTCTTC. Protein: CASGQDRGHHNEQFF. This chain uses TRBV6-5 with TRBJ2-1; 11 nucleotides line up with TRBD1. Germline V lookup: CDR1 MNHEY, CDR2 SVGAGI. V gave up 8 bases and J gave up 5 bases; unmatched junction bases: 8. The CDR3 covers 15 residues.

This chain links TRBV2 with TRBJ2-5; 9 nucleotides match TRBD2. Trimming took 3 bases from V and 5 from J; bases not matched to a gene: 13. Germline V CDR1 and CDR2: SNHLY, FYNNEI. The CDR3 consists of 17 residues. In nucleotides, the CDR3 is TGTGCCAGCAGTGACCCTAGCGGGGACGTACAGGGCGAGACCCAGTACTTC. Translated: CASSDPSGDVQGETQYF.

Concerning this clonotype: A much larger clone differs by one base, so this may be a read error. The chain uses TRBV7-9 and TRBJ2-5; either TRBD1 or TRBD2 may supply D (6 bases each). The CDR3 covers 16 residues. Germline CDR1 is SEHNR and CDR2 is FQNEAQ (reference sequence). V was clipped by 5 bases and J by 5 bases, with 21 bases between them. The CDR3 reads CASSAGLWGARETQYF. In DNA form, the CDR3 reads TGTGCCAGCAGCGCAGGCTTGTGGGGGGCGCGGGAGACCCAGTACTTC. The whole variable domain, remainder taken from reference TRBV7-9 and TRBJ2-5, is DTGVSQNPRHKITKRGQNVTFRCDPISEHNRLYWYRQTLGQGPEFLTYFQNEAQLEKSRLLSDRFSAERPKGSFSTLEIQRTEQGDSAMYLCASSAGLWGARETQYFGPGTRLLVL.

This clonotype showed up just a few times. This chain connects TRBV2 to TRBJ1-6; D gene ambiguous. Trimming left V 6 bases short and J 3 bases short, with 9 bases between. Germline CDR1 and CDR2: SNHLY and FYNNEI. The CDR3 loop spans 14 amino acids. CDR3 sequence: CASRRRLYNSPLHF. The CDR3 DNA sequence: TGTGCCAGCAGGAGGCGTCTCTATAATTCACCCCTCCACTTT.

This clonotype has only a few counts. J is TRBJ2-7 and V is TRBV20-1, with D possibly matching TRBD2 (6 bases). This CDR3 contains 13 residues. V lost 3 bases and J lost 5, with 14 bases in between. Germline loops: CDR1 DFQATT, CDR2 SNEGSKA (reference sequence). For the CDR3, the DNA is TGCAGTGCTAGGGGGGACTTACGCGACGAGCAGTACTTC. It codes for CSARGDLRDEQYF.

V usage is TRBV29-1 and J usage is TRBJ2-7; a possible D gene is TRBD2 (6 bases). The V end was cut by 4 bases, the J end by 1 base, with 17 bases between. Looked up from germline, CDR1 is SQVTM and CDR2 is ANQGSEA. The CDR3 covers 15 residues. CDR3 region: CSVGGAEGSSYEQYF. The CDR3 region has the DNA TGCAGCGTTGGCGGCGCGGAGGGATCATCCTACGAGCAGTACTTC.

This clonotype was observed many times. This sequence joins TRBV12-3 or TRBV12-4 and TRBJ2-7; 9 bases line up with TRBD2. CDR3 length: 16 residues. Germline trimming cut 5 bases from V and 0 bases from J; bases unmatched to any gene: 8. As DNA, the CDR3 is TGTGCCAGCAGTGCATATAGCGGGGGATACTCCTACGAGCAGTACTTC. Residues: CASSAYSGGYSYEQYF.

Only one count was recorded for this clonotype. V usage is TRBV19 and J usage is TRBJ2-3; D may be TRBD2 (7 bases). Germline CDR1 is LNHDA and CDR2 is SQIVND (reference sequence). The V and J ends lost 5 bases and 4 bases respectively, with 25 bases between them. This CDR3 has 18 residues. DNA of the CDR3: TGTGCCAGTAGTGGGAGGGGGACCCCGTCGGCCCCAGCAGATACGCAGTATTTT. Its translation: CASSGRGTPSAPADTQYF.

This clonotype has only one observation. One end of the junction fails to match germline, which may point to a read error. V gene TRBV10-3 combines with J gene TRBJ2-1, with D possibly being TRBD1 or TRBD2 (5 bases each). Germline CDR1 ENHRY, CDR2 SYGVKD. This CDR3 is 14 amino acids long. CDR3 in amino acids: CAISGLSGNNEKFF. CDR3 in DNA: TGTGCAATCAGTGGACTCTCAGGGAACAATGAGAAGTTCTTC.